This TCR beta chain appears in the sequencing data of a study of blood T cell repertoires in COVID-19. The wider study: The samples span acute and convalescent COVID-19 from the United States, Italy and Spain. Sources were T cells, B-cell-depleted T cells, or PBMCs; the material itself was cDNA or gDNA.

CDR3 length equals 13 residues. V shed 0 bases, J shed 13 bases, and the junction held 8 bases outside the gene matches. Germline CDR1 SGHAT, CDR2 FQNNGV. How the authors handled the data: Reference gene primer amplification gave nucleated cell count estimates. This table comes from immunoSEQ multiplex PCR, and its TCRdb copy is limited to in-frame clones, with some not included. The V and J calls and clone size come from that table; D and trimming were worked out from the DNA. Of fewer than 400,000 clones detected, around 90% appear once; the ten largest clones hold about 3%. The chain has TRBV11-2 and TRBJ1-1; 7 bases are a match to TRBD1. The receptor was isolated from a human donor in a cohort sampled during active COVID-19. The sample was peripheral blood. In DNA, the CDR3 is TGTGCCAGCAGCTTAGACCTGACAGGGAACGATTTCTTT. This codes for CASSLDLTGNDFF. Using reference TRBV11-2 and TRBJ1-1 for the parts outside the CDR3, the full variable domain is EAGVAQSPRYKIIEKRQSVAFWCNPISGHATLYWYQQILGQGPKLLIQFQNNGVVDDSQLPKDRFSAERLKGVDSTLKIQPAKLEDSAVYLCASSLDLTGNDFFGQGTRLTVV.